This TCR beta chain was observed in a study of T cell responses to AZD1222 COVID-19 vaccine. Produced via immunoSEQ multiplex PCR; TCRdb's table is partial and in-frame only. The profile covers approximately 100,000 clones, with approximately 91% appearing a single time and roughly 17% taken by the ten largest. This CDR3 is 14 amino acids long. Germline values: CDR1 SGHKS, CDR2 YYEKEE (reference sequence). With 2 bases removed from V and 7 bases from J, the gap between germline ends came to 12 bases. The chain has TRBV5-5 and TRBJ2-2; D is possibly TRBD1 or TRBD2 (5 bases each). The sample here was peripheral blood, taken on day 0 of AZD1222 vaccination. This TCR was recovered from an adult in good health. The CDR3 DNA is TGTGCCAGCAGCTTATCGGGGCACGGCGGGGAGCTGTTTTTT. It codes for CASSLSGHGGELFF.